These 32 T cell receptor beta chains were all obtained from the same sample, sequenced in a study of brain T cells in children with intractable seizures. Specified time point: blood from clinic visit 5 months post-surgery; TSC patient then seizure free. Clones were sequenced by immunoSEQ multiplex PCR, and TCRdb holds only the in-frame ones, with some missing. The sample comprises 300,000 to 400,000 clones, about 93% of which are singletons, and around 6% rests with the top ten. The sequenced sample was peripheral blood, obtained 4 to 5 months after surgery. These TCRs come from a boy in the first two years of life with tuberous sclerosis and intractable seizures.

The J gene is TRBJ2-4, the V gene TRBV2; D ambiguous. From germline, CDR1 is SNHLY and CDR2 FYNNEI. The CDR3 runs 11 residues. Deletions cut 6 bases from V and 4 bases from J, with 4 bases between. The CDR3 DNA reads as TGTGCCAGCAGCCTAAAAAACATTCAGTACTTC. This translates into CASSLKNIQYF.

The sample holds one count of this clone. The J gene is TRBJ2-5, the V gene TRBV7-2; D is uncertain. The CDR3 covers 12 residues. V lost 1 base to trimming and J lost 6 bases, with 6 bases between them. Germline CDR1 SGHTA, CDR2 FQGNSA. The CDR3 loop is CASSLVGQTQYF. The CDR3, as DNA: TGTGCCAGCAGCTTAGTCGGTCAGACCCAGTACTTC.

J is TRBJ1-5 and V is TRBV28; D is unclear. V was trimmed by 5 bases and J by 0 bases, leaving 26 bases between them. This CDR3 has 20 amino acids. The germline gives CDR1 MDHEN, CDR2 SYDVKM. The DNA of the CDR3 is TGTGCCAGCAGTCCCCCCTTAGGATGGAGCCCGCCTTATAGCAATCAGCCCCAGCATTTT. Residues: CASSPPLGWSPPYSNQPQHF.

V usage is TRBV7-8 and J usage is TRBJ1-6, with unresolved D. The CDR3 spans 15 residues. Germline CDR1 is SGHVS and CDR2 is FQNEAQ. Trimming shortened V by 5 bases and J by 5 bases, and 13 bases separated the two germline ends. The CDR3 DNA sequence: TGTGCCAGCAGCCCCGAGCCCAATCATAATTCACCCCTCCACTTT. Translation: CASSPEPNHNSPLHF. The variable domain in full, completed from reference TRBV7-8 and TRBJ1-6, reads GAGVSQSPRYKVAKRGQDVALRCDPISGHVSLFWYQQALGQGPEFLTYFQNEAQLDKSGLPSDRFFAERPEGSVSTLKIQRTQQEDSAVYLCASSPEPNHNSPLHFGNGTRLTVT.

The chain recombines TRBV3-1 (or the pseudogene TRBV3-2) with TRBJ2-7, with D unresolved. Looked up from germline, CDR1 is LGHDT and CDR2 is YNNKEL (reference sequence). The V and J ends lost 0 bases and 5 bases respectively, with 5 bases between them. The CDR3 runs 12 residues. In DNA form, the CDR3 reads TGTGCCAGCAGCCAAGAAAGCAACGAGCAGTACTTC. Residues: CASSQESNEQYF.

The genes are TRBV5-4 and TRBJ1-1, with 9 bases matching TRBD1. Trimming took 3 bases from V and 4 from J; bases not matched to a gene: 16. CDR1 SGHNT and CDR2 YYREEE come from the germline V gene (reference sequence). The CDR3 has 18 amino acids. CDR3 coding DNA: TGTGCCAGCAGCTCAAAGGGATGGGACAGGGCAGACAGCACTGAAGCTTTCTTT. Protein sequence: CASSSKGWDRADSTEAFF. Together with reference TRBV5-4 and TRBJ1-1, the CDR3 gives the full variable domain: ETGVTQSPTHLIKTRGQQVTLRCSSQSGHNTVSWYQQALGQGPQFIFQYYREEENGRGNFPPRFSGLQFPNYSSELNVNALELDDSALYLCASSSKGWDRADSTEAFFGQGTRLTVV.

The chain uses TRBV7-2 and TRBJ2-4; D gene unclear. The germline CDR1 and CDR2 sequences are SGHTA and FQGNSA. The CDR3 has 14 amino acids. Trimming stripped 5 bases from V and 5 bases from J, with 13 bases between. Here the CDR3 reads CASSPNSGENIQYF. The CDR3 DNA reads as TGTGCCAGCAGCCCAAACTCCGGTGAAAACATTCAGTACTTC.

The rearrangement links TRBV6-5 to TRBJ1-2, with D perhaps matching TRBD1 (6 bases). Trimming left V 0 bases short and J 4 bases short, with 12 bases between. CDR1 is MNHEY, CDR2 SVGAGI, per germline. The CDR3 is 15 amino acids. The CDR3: CASSYSLGGAYGYTF. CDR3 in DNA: TGTGCCAGCAGTTACTCGCTCGGGGGCGCCTATGGCTACACCTTC.

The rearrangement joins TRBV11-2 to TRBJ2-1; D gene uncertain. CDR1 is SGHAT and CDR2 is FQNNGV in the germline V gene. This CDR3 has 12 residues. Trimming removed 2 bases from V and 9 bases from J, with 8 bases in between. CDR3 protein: CASSLLSSEQFF. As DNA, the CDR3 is TGTGCCAGCAGCTTACTCAGTAGTGAGCAGTTCTTC.

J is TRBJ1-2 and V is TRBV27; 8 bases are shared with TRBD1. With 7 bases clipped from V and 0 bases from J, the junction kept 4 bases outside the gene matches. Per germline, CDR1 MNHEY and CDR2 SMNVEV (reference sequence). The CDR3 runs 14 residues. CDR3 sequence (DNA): TGTGCCAGCACCCCGGACAGGGCTAACTATGGCTACACCTTC. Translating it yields CASTPDRANYGYTF.

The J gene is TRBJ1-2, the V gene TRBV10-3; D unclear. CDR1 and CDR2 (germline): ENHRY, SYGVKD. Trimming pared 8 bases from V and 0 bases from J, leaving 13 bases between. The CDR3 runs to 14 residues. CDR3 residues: CAIQINGPNYGYTF. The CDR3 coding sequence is TGTGCCATCCAGATTAACGGACCTAACTATGGCTACACCTTC.

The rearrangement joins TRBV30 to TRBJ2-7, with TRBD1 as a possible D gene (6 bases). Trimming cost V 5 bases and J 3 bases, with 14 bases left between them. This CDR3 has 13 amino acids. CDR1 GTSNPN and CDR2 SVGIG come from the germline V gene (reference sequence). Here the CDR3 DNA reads TGTGCCTGGGGGAACAGGGTCCGCTACGAGCAGTACTTC. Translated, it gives CAWGNRVRYEQYF. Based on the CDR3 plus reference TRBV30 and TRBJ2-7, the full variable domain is SQTIHQWPATLVQPVGSPLSLECTVEGTSNPNLYWYRQAAGRGLQLLFYSVGIGQISSEVPQNLSASRPQDRQFILSSKKLLLSDSGFYLCAWGNRVRYEQYFGPGTRLTVT.

CDR3 in amino acids: CASSGRTGSNYGYTF. The CDR3 DNA sequence: TGTGCCAGCAGTGGTCGGACAGGTTCCAACTATGGCTACACCTTC. V gene TRBV6-2 or TRBV6-3 combines with J gene TRBJ1-2; 7 nucleotides match TRBD1. Germline values: CDR1 MNHEY, CDR2 SVGEGT. CDR3 length: 15 amino acids. After removal of 5 bases from V and 2 bases from J, the junction contained 8 bases not matched to a gene.

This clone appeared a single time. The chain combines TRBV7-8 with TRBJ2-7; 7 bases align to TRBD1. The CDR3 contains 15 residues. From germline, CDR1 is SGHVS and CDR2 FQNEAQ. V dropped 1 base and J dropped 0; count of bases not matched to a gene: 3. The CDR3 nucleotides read TGTGCCAGCAGCTTAGGCCGGGACAGCTCCTACGAGCAGTACTTC. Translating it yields CASSLGRDSSYEQYF.

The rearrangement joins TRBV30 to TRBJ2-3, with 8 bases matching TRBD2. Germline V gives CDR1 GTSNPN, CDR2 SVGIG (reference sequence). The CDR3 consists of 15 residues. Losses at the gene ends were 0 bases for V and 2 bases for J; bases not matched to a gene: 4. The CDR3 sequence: CAWSVGSGVTDTQYF. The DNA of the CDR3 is TGTGCCTGGAGTGTGGGTAGCGGGGTCACAGATACGCAGTATTTT.

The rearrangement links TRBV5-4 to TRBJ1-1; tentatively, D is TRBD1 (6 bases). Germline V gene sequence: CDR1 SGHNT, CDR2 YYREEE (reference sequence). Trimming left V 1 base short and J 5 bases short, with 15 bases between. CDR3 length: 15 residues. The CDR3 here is CASSLHREVITEAFF. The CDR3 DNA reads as TGTGCCAGCAGCTTGCACAGGGAAGTTATAACTGAAGCTTTCTTT.

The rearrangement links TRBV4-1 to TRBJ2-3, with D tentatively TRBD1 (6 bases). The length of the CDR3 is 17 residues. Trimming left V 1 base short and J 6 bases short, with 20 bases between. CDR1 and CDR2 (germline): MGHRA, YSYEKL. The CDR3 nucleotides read TGCGCCAGCAGCCAAGTGTTTATCAGGGGTTTAGGGGATACGCAGTATTTT. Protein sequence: CASSQVFIRGLGDTQYF.

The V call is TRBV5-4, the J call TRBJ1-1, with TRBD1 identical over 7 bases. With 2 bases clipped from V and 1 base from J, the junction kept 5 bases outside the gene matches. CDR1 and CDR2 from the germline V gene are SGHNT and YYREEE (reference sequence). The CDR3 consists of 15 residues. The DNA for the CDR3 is TGTGCCAGCAGCTTATCAGGGGGTACGAACACTGAAGCTTTCTTT. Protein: CASSLSGGTNTEAFF. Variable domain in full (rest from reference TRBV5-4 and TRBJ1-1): ETGVTQSPTHLIKTRGQQVTLRCSSQSGHNTVSWYQQALGQGPQFIFQYYREEENGRGNFPPRFSGLQFPNYSSELNVNALELDDSALYLCASSLSGGTNTEAFFGQGTRLTVV.

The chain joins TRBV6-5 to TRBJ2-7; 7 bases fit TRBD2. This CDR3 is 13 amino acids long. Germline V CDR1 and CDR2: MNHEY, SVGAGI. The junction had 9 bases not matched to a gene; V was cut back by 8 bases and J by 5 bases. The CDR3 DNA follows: TGTGCCAGCGGGAGGCGGGAGTACGACGAGCAGTACTTC. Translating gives CASGRREYDEQYF.

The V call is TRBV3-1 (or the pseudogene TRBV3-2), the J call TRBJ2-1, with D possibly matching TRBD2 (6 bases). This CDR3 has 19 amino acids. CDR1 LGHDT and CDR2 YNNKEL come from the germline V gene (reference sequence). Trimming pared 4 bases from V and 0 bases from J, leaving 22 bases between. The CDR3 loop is CASSPVLVFSGDSYNEQFF. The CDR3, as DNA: TGTGCCAGCAGCCCGGTGCTGGTCTTTAGCGGTGACTCCTACAATGAGCAGTTCTTC.

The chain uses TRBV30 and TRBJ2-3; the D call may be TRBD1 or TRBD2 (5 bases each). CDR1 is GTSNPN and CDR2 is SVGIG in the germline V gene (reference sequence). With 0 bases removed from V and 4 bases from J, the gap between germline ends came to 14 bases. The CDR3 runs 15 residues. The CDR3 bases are TGTGCCTGGAGTGTACTAAGGGTGGGGGCAGATACGCAGTATTTT. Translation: CAWSVLRVGADTQYF. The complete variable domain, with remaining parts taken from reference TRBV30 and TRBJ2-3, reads SQTIHQWPATLVQPVGSPLSLECTVEGTSNPNLYWYRQAAGRGLQLLFYSVGIGQISSEVPQNLSASRPQDRQFILSSKKLLLSDSGFYLCAWSVLRVGADTQYFGPGTRLTVL.

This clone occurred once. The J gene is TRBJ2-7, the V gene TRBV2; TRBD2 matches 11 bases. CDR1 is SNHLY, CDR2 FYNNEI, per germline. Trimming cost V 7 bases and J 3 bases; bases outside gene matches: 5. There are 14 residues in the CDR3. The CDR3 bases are TGTGCCAGCAAGGTGGGGACTAGCGGCTACGAGCAGTACTTC. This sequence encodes CASKVGTSGYEQYF.

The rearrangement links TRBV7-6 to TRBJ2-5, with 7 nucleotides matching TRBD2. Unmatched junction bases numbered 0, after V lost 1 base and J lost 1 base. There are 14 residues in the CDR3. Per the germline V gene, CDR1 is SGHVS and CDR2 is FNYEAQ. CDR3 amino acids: CASSLGLAQETQYF. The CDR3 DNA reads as TGTGCCAGCAGCTTAGGACTAGCCCAAGAGACCCAGTACTTC.

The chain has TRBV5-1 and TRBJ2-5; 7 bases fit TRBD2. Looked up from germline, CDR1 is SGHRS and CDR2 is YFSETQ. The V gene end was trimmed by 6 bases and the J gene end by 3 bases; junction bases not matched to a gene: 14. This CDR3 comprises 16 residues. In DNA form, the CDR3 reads TGCGCCAGCAACAAGTCCCCCAGCCGGGGGGAAGAGACCCAGTACTTC. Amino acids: CASNKSPSRGEETQYF.

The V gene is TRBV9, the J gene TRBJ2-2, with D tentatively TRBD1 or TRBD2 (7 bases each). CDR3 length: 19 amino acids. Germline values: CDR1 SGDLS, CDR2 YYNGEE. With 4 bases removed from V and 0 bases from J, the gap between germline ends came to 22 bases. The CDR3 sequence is CASSPWGGGAPANTGELFF. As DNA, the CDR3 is TGTGCCAGCAGCCCCTGGGGAGGGGGCGCCCCTGCGAACACCGGGGAGCTGTTTTTT.

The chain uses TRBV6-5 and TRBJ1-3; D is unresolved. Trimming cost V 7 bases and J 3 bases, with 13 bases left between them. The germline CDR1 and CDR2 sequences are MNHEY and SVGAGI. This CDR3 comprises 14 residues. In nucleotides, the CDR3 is TGTGCCAGCATGATCGGGCAGAGTGGAAACACCATATATTTT. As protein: CASMIGQSGNTIYF.

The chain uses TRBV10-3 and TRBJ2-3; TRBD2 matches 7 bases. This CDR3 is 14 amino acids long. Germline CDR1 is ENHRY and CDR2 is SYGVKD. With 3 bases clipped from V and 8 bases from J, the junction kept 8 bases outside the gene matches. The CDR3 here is CAISDRGGDGTQYF. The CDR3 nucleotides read TGTGCCATCAGTGATCGTGGGGGGGACGGTACGCAGTATTTT.

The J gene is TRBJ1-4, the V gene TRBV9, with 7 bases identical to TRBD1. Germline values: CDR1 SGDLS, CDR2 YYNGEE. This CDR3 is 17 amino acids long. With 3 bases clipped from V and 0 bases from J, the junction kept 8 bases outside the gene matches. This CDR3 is CASSGGTAGTTNEKLFF. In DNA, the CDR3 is TGTGCCAGCAGCGGAGGGACAGCCGGAACAACTAATGAAAAACTGTTTTTT. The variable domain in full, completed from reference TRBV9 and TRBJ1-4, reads DSGVTQTPKHLITATGQRVTLRCSPRSGDLSVYWYQQSLDQGLQFLIQYYNGEERAKGNILERFSAQQFPDLHSELNLSSLELGDSALYFCASSGGTAGTTNEKLFFGSGTQLSVL.

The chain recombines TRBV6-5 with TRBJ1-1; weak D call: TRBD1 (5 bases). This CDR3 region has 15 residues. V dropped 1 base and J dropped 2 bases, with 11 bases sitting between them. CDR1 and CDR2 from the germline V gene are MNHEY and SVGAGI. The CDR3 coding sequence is TGTGCCAGCAGTTACTGGGAGGGGATAAACACTGAAGCTTTCTTT. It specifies CASSYWEGINTEAFF.

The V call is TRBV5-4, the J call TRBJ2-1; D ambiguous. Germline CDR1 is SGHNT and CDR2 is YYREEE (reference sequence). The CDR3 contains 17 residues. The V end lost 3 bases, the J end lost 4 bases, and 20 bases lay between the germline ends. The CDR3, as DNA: TGTGCCAGCAGCTCCGACCTAGACTCATCTTCTTACAATGAGCAGTTCTTC. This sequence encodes CASSSDLDSSSYNEQFF.

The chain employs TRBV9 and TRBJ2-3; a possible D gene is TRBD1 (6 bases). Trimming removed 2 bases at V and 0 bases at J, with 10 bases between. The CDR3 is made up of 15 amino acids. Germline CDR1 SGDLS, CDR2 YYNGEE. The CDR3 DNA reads TGTGCCAGCAGCGTTCGGACAGTTAGCACAGATACGCAGTATTTT. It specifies CASSVRTVSTDTQYF.

The CDR3 sequence is CASSYPLAGGPYNEQFF. CDR3 sequence (DNA): TGTGCCAGCAGTTACCCACTAGCGGGGGGCCCTTACAATGAGCAGTTCTTC. The chain recombines TRBV6-2 or TRBV6-3 with TRBJ2-1, with 12 bases identical to TRBD2. CDR1 MNHEY and CDR2 SVGEGT come from the germline V gene. V dropped 2 bases and J dropped 4; count of bases not matched to a gene: 6. There are 17 residues in the CDR3.